The rows below give T cell receptor beta chains drawn from one sample of a study of T cells in localized non-small cell lung cancer. Assay: immunoSEQ multiplex PCR; the TCRdb copy retains only in-frame clones and omits some. The sample records tens of thousands of clones, approximately 83% being singletons. This specimen was peripheral blood, taken before any cancer treatment. The receptors were sampled from a man aged 35 to 69 with stage I lung adenocarcinoma. Both conserved end residues are part of each CDR3. A D gene is named only where the DNA matches it firmly.

J | length | D | V | CDR3 | DNA
TRBJ2-1 | 16 | - | TRBV6-6 | CASSPPGSGGGNEQFF | TGTGCCAGCAGCCCCCCCGGGTCGGGGGGCGGGAATGAGCAGTTCTTC
TRBJ1-5 | 14 | - | TRBV2 | CASSERVGNQPQHF | TGTGCCAGCAGTGAAAGGGTTGGCAATCAGCCCCAGCATTTT
TRBJ1-2 | 13 | - | TRBV29-1 | CSVTHSTSYGYTF | TGCAGCGTCACTCACAGTACAAGTTATGGCTACACCTTC
TRBJ1-5 | 17 | TRBD1 | TRBV27 | CASSFLYRGRGNQPQHF | TGTGCCAGCAGTTTTCTCTACAGGGGCAGGGGCAATCAGCCCCAGCATTTT
TRBJ1-1 | 15 | - | TRBV27 | CASSLKAGPNTEAFF | TGTGCCAGCAGTTTGAAGGCGGGACCGAACACTGAAGCTTTCTTT
TRBJ2-5 | 15 | TRBD2 | TRBV6-5 | CASSLLAGAMETQYF | TGTGCCAGCAGCTTACTAGCGGGAGCAATGGAGACCCAGTACTTC
TRBJ2-2 | 15 | TRBD1 | TRBV6-5 | CASTPGQTNTGELFF | TGTGCCAGCACCCCGGGACAGACGAACACCGGGGAGCTGTTTTTT
TRBJ2-2 | 16 | TRBD2 | TRBV9 | CASSSGLAGEGGELFF | TGTGCCAGCAGCTCCGGACTAGCGGGAGAAGGTGGGGAGCTGTTTTTT
TRBJ2-2 | 15 | - | TRBV10-3 | CATRTAALNTGELFF | TGTGCCACCCGGACGGCTGCTCTGAACACCGGGGAGCTGTTTTTT
TRBJ2-1 | 16 | - | TRBV5-1 | CASSLGEASSYNEQFF | TGCGCCAGCAGCTTGGGGGAAGCAAGCTCCTACAATGAGCAGTTCTTC